The sequence of this TCR beta chain was determined in a study of cytomegalovirus exposure and HLA in healthy donors. Study information: Assignment to the Caucasian-associated ancestry cluster applied to 81% of the roughly 410 genotyped donors. Overall study findings and caveats: V- and J-gene trimming of TCR beta was linked (in a later analysis) to a missense DCLRE1C variant. Later analysis suggested links between common viral pathogens and several top significant clusters.

Healthy bone marrow donors made up the donors. CDR1 is KGHSH and CDR2 is LQKENI in the germline V gene. Trimming removed 2 bases from V and 7 bases from J, with 11 bases in between. The CDR3 is 14 amino acids. Concerning this clone: What it binds is not known.

PCR was performed using 60 Vbeta and 13 Jbeta primers. Clones were sequenced by immunoSEQ multiplex PCR, and TCRdb holds only the in-frame ones, with some missing. The sample lists about 100,000 clones; around 80% were seen once. The chain combines TRBV18 with TRBJ1-4, with D possibly TRBD1 on 6 matching bases. The sequence came from a woman aged 18-29 years in good health and CMV-seropositive. Sequencing was performed on PBMCs. CDR3: CASSPSQGSEKLFF. CDR3 nucleotide sequence: TGTGCCAGCTCACCAAGCCAGGGGAGTGAAAAACTGTTTTTT.